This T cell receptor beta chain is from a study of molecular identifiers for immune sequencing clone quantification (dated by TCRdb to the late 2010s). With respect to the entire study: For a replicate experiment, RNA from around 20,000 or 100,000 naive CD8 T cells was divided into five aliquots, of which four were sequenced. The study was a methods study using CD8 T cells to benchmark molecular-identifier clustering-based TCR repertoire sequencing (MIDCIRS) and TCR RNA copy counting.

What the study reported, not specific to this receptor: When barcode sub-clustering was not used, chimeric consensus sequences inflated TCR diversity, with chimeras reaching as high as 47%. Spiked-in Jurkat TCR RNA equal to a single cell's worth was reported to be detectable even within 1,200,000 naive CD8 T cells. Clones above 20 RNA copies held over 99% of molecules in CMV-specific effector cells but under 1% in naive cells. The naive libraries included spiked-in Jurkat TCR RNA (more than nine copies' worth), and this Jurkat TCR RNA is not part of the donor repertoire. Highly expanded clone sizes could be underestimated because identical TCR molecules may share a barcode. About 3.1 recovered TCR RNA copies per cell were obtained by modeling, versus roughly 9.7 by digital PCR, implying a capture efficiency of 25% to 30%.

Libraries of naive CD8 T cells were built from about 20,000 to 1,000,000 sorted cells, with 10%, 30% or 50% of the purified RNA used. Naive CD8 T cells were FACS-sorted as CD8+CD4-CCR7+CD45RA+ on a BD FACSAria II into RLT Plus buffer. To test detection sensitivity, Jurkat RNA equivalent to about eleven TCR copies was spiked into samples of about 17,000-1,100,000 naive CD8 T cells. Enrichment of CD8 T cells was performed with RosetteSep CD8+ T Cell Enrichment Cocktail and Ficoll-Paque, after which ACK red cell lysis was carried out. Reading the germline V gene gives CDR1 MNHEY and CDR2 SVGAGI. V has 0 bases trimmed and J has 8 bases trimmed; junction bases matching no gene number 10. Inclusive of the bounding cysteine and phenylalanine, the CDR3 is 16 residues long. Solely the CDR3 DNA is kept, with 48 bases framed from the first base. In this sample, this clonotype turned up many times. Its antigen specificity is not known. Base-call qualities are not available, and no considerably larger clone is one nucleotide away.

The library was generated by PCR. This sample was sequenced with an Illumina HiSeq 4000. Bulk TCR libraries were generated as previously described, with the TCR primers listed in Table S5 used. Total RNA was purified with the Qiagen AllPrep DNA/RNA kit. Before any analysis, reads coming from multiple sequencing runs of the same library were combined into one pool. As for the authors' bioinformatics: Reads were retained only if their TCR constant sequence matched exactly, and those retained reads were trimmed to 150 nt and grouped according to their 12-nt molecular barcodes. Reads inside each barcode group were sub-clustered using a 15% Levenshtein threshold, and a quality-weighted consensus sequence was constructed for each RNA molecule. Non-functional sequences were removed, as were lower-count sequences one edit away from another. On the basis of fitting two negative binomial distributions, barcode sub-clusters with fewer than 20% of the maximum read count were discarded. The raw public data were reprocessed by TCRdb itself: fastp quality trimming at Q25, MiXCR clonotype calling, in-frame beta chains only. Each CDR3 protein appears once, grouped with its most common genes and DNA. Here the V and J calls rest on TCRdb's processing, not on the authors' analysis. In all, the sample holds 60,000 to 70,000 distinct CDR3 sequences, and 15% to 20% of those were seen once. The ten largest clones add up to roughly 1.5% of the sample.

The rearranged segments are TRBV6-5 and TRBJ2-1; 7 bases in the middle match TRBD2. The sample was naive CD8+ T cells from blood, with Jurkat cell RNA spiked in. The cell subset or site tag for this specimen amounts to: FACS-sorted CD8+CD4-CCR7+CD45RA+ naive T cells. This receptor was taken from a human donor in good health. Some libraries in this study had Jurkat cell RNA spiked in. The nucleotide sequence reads TGTGCCAGCAGTTACTCGGGGGGAGGGCCCTGGGATGAGCAGTTCTTC. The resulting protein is CASSYSGGGPWDEQFF.